A single TCR beta chain is shown here with its context. The antigen is unknown. This sample is part of a study of response to subunit inactivated influenza vaccine. MiXCR, applied by TCRdb to the RT-PCR reads, yields one record per CDR3 protein. The table records around 580,000 distinct CDR3 sequences, approximately 10% of them present only once. General study findings and limits: A suggestion made by the authors is that each seasonal influenza vaccination recruits few new T cells.

V shed 5 bases and J shed 5 bases, with 15 bases lying between them. The germline CDR1 and CDR2 sequences are MNHNS and SASEGT. This CDR3 has 15 residues. The sequences come from PBMCs from blood, collected on the day of vaccination. The TCR originated in a man over 45 who received an inactivated influenza vaccine. The chain links TRBV6-1 to TRBJ1-4; a possible D gene is TRBD1 (6 bases). The CDR3 DNA follows: TGTGCCAGCAGTCTAGGGGGGGTTACCAATGAAAAACTGTTTTTT. Translation: CASSLGGVTNEKLFF.